This T cell receptor beta chain is drawn from a study of untreated major depressive disorder. Study observations and caveats: Compared with controls, depressed patients showed more TRBV05-01 (Vbeta 5.1) usage in CD4+ T cells.

TCRdb keeps only in-frame clones here, not all; method: immunoSEQ multiplex PCR. The data hold around 13,000 clones, with 80% to 95% observed a single time. Roughly 29 ml of peripheral blood was collected per donor. This CDR3 spans 14 amino acids. Germline loops: CDR1 MDHEN, CDR2 SYDVKM. Trimming shortened V by 6 bases and J by 8 bases, and 16 bases separated the two germline ends. Details on this clone: Its specificity is not known.

The receptor was isolated from a man aged 25-45 years with major depressive disorder. The chain couples TRBV28 to TRBJ1-4; D is undetermined. The sequencing input was CD4+ T cells from PBMCs. CDR3 DNA: TGTGCCAGCAGCTCCCCCGCGGGCGGGGAAAAACTGTTTTTT. Translated, it gives CASSSPAGGEKLFF.